This T cell receptor beta chain was captured by sequencing in a study of shared clonotypes between healthy human individuals. Study context: Each donor contributed plates that comprised three CD4 naive, three CD4 memory, two CD8 naive and one CD8 memory.

CD45RO-negative, CCR7-selected cells formed the naive CD8 fraction, which excluded terminally differentiated effector memory CD45RA+ cells. V was cut by 4 bases and J by 6 bases, with 12 bases left in between. Germline V CDR1 and CDR2: LNHDA, SQIVND (reference sequence). There are 14 residues in the CDR3. Profiling relied on immunoSEQ multiplex PCR, and the TCRdb table lists in-frame clones only, not all of them. Of more than 2 million clones listed, 85% to 95% are singletons. The sequenced sample was naive CD8+ T cells from PBMCs. This chain joins TRBV19 and TRBJ1-4, with TRBD1 as a possible D gene (5 bases). The receptor comes from a man aged 18 to 30 in good health. Some clones in this sample may be carry-over from other donors' samples. The DNA of the CDR3 is TGTGCCAGTAGTACTCATCGGGGCGATGAAAAACTGTTTTTT. Protein: CASSTHRGDEKLFF.